This paragraph reports one T cell receptor (beta chain). Its antigen is unidentified. The CDR3 spans 14 residues. CDR1 and CDR2 from the germline V gene are DFQATT and SNEGSKA (reference sequence). Reprocessing the 5' RACE reads, TCRdb reports a single entry for every CDR3 protein and omits DNA. This listing includes over 150,000 distinct CDR3 sequences. The sample originates from a study of T cells expressing NK-cell markers. Whole-study findings and limits: In a handful of donors, these clonotypes also led the CD3+CD56-NKG2C+ fraction.

The sample consisted of blood T cells: a sorted CD56 or NKG2C T cell subset, CD4+ or CD8+ T cells, or bulk PBMC T cells (not recorded which). V usage is TRBV20-1 and J usage is TRBJ2-3; as DNA is missing, the TRBD2 call by TCRdb cannot be tested. The receptor was isolated from a woman aged 50 to 65 in good health. CDR3 loop: CSAKTSGATDTQYF.